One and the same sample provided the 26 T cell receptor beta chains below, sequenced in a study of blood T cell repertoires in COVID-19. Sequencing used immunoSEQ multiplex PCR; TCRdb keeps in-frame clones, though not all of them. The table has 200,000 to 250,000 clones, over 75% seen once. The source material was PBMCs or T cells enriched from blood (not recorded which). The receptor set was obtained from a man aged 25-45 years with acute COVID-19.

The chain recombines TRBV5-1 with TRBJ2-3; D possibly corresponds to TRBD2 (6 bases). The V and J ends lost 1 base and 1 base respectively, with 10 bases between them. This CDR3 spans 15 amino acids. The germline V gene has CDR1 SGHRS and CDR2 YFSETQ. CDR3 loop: CASSLNTGGTDTQYF. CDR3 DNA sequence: TGCGCCAGCAGCTTGAACACGGGGGGCACAGATACGCAGTATTTT.

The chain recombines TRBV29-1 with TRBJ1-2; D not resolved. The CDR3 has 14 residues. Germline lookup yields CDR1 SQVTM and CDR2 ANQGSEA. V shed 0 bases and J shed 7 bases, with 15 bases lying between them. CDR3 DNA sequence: TGCAGCGTTGAAGATGGGCAGCCCGGGAGTGGCTACACCTTC. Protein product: CSVEDGQPGSGYTF.

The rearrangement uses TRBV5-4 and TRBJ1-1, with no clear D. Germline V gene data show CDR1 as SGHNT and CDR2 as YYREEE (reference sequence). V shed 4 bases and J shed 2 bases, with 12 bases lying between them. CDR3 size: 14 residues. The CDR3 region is CASSRTEGNTEAFF. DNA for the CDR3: TGTGCCAGCAGCCGAACAGAGGGTAACACTGAAGCTTTCTTT. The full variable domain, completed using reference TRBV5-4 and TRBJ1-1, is ETGVTQSPTHLIKTRGQQVTLRCSSQSGHNTVSWYQQALGQGPQFIFQYYREEENGRGNFPPRFSGLQFPNYSSELNVNALELDDSALYLCASSRTEGNTEAFFGQGTRLTVV.

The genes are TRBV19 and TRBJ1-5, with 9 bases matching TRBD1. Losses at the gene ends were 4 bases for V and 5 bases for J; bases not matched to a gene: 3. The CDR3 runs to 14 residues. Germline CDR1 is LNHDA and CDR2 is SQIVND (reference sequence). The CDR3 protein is CASSRRTGDQPQHF. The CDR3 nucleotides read TGTGCCAGTAGTAGACGGACAGGGGATCAGCCCCAGCATTTT. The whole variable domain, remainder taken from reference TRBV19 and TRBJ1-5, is DGGITQSPKYLFRKEGQNVTLSCEQNLNHDAMYWYRQDPGQGLRLIYYSQIVNDFQKGDIAEGYSVSREKKESFPLTVTSAQKNPTAFYLCASSRRTGDQPQHFGDGTRLSIL.

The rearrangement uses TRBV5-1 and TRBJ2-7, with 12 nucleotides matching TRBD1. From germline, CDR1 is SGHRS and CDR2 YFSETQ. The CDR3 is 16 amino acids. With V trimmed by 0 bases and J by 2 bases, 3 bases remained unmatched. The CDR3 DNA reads TGCGCCAGCAGCTTGGAGGGACAGGGGGCCCCCTACGAGCAGTACTTC. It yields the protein CASSLEGQGAPYEQYF. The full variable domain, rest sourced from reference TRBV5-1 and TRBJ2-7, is KAGVTQTPRYLIKTRGQQVTLSCSPISGHRSVSWYQQTPGQGLQFLFEYFSETQRNKGNFPGRFSGRQFSNSRSEMNVSTLELGDSALYLCASSLEGQGAPYEQYFGPGTRLTVT.

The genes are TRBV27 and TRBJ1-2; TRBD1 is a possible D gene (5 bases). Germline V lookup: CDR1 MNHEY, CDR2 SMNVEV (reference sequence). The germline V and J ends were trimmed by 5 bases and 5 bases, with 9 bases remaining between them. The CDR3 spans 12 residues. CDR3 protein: CASSGGGYGYTF. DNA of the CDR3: TGTGCCAGCAGTGGGGGGGGATATGGCTACACCTTC.

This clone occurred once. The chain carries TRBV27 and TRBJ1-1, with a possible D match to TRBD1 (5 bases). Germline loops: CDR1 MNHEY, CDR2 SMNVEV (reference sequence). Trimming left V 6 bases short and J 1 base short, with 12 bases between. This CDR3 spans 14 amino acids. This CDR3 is CASRNIQGNTEAFF. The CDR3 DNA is TGTGCCAGCAGGAACATCCAGGGGAACACTGAAGCTTTCTTT.

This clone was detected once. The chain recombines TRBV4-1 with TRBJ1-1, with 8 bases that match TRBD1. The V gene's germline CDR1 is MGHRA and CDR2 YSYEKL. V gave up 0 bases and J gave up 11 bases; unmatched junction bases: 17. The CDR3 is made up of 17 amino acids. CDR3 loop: CASSQDSPGTGPRLAFF. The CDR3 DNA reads TGCGCCAGCAGCCAAGATTCACCAGGGACAGGTCCGAGGCTTGCTTTCTTT.

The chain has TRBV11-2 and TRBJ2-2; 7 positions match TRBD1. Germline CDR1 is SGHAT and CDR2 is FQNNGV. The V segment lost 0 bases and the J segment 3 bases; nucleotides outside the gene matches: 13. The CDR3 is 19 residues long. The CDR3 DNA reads TGTGCCAGCAGCTTAGAATGGGGGACAGTGGGGCCGGACACCGGGGAGCTGTTTTTT. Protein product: CASSLEWGTVGPDTGELFF. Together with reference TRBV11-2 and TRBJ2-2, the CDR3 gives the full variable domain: EAGVAQSPRYKIIEKRQSVAFWCNPISGHATLYWYQQILGQGPKLLIQFQNNGVVDDSQLPKDRFSAERLKGVDSTLKIQPAKLEDSAVYLCASSLEWGTVGPDTGELFFGEGSRLTVL.

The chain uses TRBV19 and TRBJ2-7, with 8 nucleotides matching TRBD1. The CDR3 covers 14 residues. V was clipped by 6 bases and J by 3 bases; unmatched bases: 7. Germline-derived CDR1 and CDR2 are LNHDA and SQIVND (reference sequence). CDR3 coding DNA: TGTGCCAGTAGCTCGGGCGGGACAGGCTACGAGCAGTACTTC. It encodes CASSSGGTGYEQYF.

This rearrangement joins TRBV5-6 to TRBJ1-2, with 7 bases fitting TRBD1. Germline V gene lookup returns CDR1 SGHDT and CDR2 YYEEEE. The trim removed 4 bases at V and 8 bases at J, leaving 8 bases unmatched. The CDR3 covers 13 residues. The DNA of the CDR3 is TGTGCCAGCAGCGACCCGACAGGGAACGGCTACACCTTC. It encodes CASSDPTGNGYTF.

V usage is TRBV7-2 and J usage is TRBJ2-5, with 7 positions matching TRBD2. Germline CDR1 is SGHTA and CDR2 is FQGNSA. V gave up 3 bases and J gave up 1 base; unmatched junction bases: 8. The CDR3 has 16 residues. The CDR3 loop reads CASSLHGTTFQETQYF. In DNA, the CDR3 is TGTGCCAGCAGCTTGCACGGGACTACTTTCCAAGAGACCCAGTACTTC.

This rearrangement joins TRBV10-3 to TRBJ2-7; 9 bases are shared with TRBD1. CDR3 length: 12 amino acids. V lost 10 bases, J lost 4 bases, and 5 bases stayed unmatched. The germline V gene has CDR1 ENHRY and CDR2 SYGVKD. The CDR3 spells CATGTGSYEQYF. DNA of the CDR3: TGTGCCACCGGGACAGGGTCATACGAGCAGTACTTC.

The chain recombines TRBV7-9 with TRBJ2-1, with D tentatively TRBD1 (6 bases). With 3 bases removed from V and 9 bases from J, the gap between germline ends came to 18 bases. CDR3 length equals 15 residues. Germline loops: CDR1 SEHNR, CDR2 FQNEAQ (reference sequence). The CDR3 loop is CASSFKSPTGSEQFF. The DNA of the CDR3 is TGTGCCAGCAGCTTTAAATCCCCCACAGGGAGTGAGCAGTTCTTC.

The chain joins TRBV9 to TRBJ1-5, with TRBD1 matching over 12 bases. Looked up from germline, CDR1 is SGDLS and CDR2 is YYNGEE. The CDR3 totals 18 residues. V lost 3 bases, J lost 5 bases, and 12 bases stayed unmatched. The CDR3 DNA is TGTGCCAGCAGCGCAATCCTACCGGGACAGGGGGCCGATCAGCCCCAGCATTTT. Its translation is CASSAILPGQGADQPQHF.

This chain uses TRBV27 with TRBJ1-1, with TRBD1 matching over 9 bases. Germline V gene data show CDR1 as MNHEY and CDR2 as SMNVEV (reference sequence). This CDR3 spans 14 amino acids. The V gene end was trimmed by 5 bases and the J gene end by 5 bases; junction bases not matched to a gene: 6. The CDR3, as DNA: TGTGCCAGCAGTACCCAACAGGGGGCAACTGAAGCTTTCTTT. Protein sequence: CASSTQQGATEAFF.

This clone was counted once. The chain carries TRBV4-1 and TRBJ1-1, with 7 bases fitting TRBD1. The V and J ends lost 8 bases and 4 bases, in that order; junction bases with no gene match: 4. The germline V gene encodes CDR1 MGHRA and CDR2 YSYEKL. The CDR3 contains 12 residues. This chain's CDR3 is CASRTGVTEAFF. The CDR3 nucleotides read TGCGCCAGCCGCACAGGGGTCACTGAAGCTTTCTTT.

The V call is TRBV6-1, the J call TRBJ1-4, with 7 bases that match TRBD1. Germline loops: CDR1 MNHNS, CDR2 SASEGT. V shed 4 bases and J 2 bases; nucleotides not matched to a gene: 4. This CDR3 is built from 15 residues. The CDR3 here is CASSGATGTNEKLFF. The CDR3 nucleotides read TGTGCCAGCAGTGGAGCGACAGGGACTAATGAAAAACTGTTTTTT.

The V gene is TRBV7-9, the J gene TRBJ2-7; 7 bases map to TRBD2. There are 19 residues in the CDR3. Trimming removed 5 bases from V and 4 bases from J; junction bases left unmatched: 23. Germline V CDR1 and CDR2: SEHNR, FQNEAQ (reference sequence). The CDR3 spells CASSHNPSPAVPGLYEQYF. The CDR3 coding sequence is TGTGCCAGCAGCCATAACCCCTCTCCGGCCGTCCCGGGACTATACGAGCAGTACTTC.

The CDR3 DNA reads TGTGCCAGCAGTACGGGACAGGGGGAGGAACAGCCCCAGCATTTT. Translation: CASSTGQGEEQPQHF. The chain has TRBV27 and TRBJ1-5, with 11 bases identical to TRBD1. The CDR3 is 15 amino acids. From germline, CDR1 is MNHEY and CDR2 SMNVEV (reference sequence). With 5 bases clipped from V and 7 bases from J, the junction kept 7 bases outside the gene matches.

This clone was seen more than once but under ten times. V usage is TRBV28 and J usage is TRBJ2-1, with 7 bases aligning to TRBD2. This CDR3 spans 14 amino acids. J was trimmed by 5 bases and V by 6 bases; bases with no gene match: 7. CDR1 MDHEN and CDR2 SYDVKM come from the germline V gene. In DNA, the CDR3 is TGTGCCAGCAGCATCAGTGCGGGAGACAATGAGCAGTTCTTC. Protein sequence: CASSISAGDNEQFF.

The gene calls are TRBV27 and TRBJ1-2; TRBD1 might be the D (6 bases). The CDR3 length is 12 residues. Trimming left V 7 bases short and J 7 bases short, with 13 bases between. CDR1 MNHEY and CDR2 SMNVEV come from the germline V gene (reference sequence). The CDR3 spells CASMAGAGGYTF. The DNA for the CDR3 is TGTGCCAGCATGGCGGGGGCGGGTGGCTACACCTTC.

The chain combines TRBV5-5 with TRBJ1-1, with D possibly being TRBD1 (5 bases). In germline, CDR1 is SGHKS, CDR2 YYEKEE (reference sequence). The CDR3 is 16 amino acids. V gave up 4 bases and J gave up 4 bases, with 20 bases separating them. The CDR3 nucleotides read TGTGCCAGCAGCCTCTTCCCGGGGGGGAGCGGCACTGAAGCTTTCTTT. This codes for CASSLFPGGSGTEAFF.

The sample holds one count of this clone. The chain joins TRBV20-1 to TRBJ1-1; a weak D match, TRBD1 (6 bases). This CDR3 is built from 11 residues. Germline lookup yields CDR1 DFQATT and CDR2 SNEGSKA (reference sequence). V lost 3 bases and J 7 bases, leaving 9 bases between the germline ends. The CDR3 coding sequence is TGCAGTGCTAGCCGACAGGATGAAGCTTTCTTT. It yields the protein CSASRQDEAFF.

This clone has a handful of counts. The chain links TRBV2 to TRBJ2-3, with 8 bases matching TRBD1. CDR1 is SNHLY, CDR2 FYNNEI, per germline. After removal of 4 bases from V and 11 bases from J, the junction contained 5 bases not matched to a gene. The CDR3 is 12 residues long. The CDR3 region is CASSASGTGQYF. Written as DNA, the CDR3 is TGTGCCAGCAGTGCATCCGGGACAGGGCAGTATTTT.

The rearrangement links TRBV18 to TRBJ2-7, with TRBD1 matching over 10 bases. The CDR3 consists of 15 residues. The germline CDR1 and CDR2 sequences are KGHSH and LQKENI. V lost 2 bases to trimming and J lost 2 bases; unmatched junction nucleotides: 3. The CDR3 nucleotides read TGTGCCAGCTCACCATCGGGACAGGGGACCTACGAGCAGTACTTC. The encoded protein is CASSPSGQGTYEQYF.